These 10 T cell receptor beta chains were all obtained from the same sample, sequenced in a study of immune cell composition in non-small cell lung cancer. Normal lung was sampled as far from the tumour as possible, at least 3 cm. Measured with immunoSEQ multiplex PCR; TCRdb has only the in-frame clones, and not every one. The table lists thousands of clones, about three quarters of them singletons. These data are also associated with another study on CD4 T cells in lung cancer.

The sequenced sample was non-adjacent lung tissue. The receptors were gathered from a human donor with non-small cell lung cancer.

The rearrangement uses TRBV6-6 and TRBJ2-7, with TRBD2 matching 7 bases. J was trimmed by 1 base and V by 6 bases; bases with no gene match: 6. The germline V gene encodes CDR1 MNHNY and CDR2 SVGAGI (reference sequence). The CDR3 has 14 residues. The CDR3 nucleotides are TGTGCCAGCAGCCGAGCGGGGAGATCCTACGAGCAGTACTTC. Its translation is CASSRAGRSYEQYF.

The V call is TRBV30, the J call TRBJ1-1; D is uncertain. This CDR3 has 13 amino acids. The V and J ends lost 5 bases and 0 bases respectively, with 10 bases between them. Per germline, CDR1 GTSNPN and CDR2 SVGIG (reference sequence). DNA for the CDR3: TGTGCCTGGTCGAATGGCATGAACACTGAAGCTTTCTTT. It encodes CAWSNGMNTEAFF.

Here the CDR3 reads CASSLDTYNEQFF. CDR3 nucleotides: TGTGCCAGCAGCCTAGACACCTACAATGAGCAGTTCTTC. The chain combines TRBV9 with TRBJ2-1; D remains unclear. This CDR3 is 13 amino acids long. V was cut by 4 bases and J by 2 bases, with 7 bases left in between. Germline lookup yields CDR1 SGDLS and CDR2 YYNGEE.

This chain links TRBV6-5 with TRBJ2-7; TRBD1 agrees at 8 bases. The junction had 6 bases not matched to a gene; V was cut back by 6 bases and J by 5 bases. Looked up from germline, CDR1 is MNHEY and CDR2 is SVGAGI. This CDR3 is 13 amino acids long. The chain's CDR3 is CASSPGQAHEQYF. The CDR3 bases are TGTGCCAGCAGCCCGGGACAGGCCCACGAGCAGTACTTC.

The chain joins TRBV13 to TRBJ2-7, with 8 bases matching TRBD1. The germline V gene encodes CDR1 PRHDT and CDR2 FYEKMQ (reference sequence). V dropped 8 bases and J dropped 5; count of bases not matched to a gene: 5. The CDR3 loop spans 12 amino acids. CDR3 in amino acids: CASATGANEQYF. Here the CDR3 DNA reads TGTGCCAGCGCGACAGGGGCGAACGAGCAGTACTTC.

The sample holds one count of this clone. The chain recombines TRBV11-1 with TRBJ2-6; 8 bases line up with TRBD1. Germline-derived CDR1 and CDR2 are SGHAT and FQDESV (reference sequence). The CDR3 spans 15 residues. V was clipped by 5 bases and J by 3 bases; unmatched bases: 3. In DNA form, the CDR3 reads TGTGCCAGCAGCCCTGACAGGGGTGGGGCCAACGTCCTGACTTTC. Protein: CASSPDRGGANVLTF.

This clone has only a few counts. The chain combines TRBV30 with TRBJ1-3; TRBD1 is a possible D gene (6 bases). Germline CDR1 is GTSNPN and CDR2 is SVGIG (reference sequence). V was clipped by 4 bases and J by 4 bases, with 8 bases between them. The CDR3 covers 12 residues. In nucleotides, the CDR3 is TGTGCCTGGAAGGGGACAGGAAACACCATATATTTT. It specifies CAWKGTGNTIYF. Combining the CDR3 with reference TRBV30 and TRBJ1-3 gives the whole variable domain SQTIHQWPATLVQPVGSPLSLECTVEGTSNPNLYWYRQAAGRGLQLLFYSVGIGQISSEVPQNLSASRPQDRQFILSSKKLLLSDSGFYLCAWKGTGNTIYFGEGSWLTVV.

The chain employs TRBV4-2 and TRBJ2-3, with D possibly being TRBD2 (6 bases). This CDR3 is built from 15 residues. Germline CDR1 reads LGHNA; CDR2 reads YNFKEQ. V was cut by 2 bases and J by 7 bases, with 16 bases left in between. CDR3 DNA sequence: TGTGCCAGCAGCCAATCCGGGGCGGGGCATAATACGCAGTATTTT. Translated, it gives CASSQSGAGHNTQYF.

DNA for the CDR3: TGTGCCAGCAGTAATACACAGGGCGGGAACACTGAAGCTTTCTTT. Residues: CASSNTQGGNTEAFF. The V and J genes are TRBV2 and TRBJ1-1; possibly TRBD1 for D (6 bases). In germline, CDR1 is SNHLY, CDR2 FYNNEI. CDR3 size: 15 residues. V was trimmed by 5 bases and J by 1 base, leaving 14 bases between them. Combining the CDR3 with reference TRBV2 and TRBJ1-1 gives the whole variable domain EPEVTQTPSHQVTQMGQEVILRCVPISNHLYFYWYRQILGQKVEFLVSFYNNEISEKSEIFDDQFSVERPDGSNFTLKIRSTKLEDSAMYFCASSNTQGGNTEAFFGQGTRLTVV.

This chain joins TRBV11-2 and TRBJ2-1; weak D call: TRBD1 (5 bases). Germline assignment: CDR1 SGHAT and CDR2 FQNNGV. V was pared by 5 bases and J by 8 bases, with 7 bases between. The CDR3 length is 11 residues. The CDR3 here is CASSQQDEQFF. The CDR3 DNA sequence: TGTGCCAGCAGCCAACAGGATGAGCAGTTCTTC.